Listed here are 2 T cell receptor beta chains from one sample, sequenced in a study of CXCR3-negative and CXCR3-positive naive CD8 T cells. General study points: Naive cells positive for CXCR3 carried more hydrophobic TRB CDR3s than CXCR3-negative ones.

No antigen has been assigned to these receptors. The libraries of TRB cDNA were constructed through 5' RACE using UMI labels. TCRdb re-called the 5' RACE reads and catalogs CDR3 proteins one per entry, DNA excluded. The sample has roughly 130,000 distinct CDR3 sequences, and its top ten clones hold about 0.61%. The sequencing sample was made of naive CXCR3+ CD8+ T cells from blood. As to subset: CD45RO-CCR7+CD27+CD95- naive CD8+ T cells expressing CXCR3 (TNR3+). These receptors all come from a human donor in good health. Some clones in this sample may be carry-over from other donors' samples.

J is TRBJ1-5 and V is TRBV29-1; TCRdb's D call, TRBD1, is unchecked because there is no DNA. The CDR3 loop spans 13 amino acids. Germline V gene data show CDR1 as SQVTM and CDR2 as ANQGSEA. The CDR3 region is CSAGGGSGQPQHF.

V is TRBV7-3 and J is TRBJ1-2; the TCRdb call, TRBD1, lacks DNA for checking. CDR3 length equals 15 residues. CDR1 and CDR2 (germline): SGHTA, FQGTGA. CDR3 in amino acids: CASSLSPGEGYGYTF.